This T cell receptor (beta chain) appears in the sequencing data of a study of blood T cells in healthy people across ages. Study-wide results and limits: Higher diversity, along with more naive CD4+ cells, distinguished long-lived donors from aged donors. Strongly correlated with naive T cell percentage was TCR beta diversity.

This clonotype was counted a few times. No antigen is known for it. For the second PCR, which ran for roughly 7 to 11 cycles, a sample-barcoded 5' primer and a J-beta primer mix were used. TCRdb itself ran the 5' RACE reads through MiXCR, one entry per CDR3 protein. The sample records about 1,500,000 distinct CDR3 sequences, 35% to 45% being singletons. V lost 3 bases and J lost 7, with 14 bases in between. The CDR3 has 14 amino acids. This sequence originates from a woman under 30 in good health. The sequencing sample was made of blood. This chain uses TRBV12-3 or TRBV12-4 with TRBJ2-3; TRBD2 is a possible D gene (5 bases). The CDR3 DNA follows: TGTGCCAGCAGTTTGGGAGAACAGAAAAATACGCAGTATTTT. Its protein is CASSLGEQKNTQYF.